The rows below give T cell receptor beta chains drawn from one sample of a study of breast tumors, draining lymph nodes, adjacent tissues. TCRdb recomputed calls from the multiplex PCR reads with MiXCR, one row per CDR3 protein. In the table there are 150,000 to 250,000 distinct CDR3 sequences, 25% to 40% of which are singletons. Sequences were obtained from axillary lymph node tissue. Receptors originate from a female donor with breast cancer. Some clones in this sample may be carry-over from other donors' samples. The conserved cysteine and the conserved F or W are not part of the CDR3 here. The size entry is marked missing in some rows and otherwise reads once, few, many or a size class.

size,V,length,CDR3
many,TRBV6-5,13,AVGEGQLTINEQF
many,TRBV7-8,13,ASSLGSGGNNEQF
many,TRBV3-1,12,ASSQVGRDNEQF
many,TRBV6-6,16,ASSYGDSGQVDNEKLF
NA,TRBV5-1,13,ASSMGTGGNSPLH
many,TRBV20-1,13,SARDGRERSYGYT
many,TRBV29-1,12,SVSPGQLADTQY
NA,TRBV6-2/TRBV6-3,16,ASSYTSGTGSLTDTQY
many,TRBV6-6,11,ASSPDRRYGYT
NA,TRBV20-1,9,SATRARVAF
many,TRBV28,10,ASKEGDGEQY
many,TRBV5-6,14,ASSLELAGTYNEQF
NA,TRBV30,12,AWLGKTRNYGYT
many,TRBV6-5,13,ASSYSRWEFYGYT
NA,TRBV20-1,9,SPSGGNEQF
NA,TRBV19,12,ASWDREINEKLF
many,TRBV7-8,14,ASSSTTGGRTGELF
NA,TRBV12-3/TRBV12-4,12,ASTITGGSTEAF
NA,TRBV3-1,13,ASSQAPAGVRGYT
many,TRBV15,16,ATSRRPYPGTEGNTIY
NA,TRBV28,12,ASSFDRVNEKLF
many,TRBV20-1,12,SARNPDPNQPQH
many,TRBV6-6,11,ASSYPTNYGYT
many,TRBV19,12,ASSMGRGGVEQF
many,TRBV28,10,ASSFSIREQY
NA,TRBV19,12,ASSPGLRGTEAF
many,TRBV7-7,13,ASSLDGTRGETQY
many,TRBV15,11,ATSRDPAEPQH
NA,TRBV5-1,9,ASASGPEAF
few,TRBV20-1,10,SAGPRSTEAF
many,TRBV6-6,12,ATQRQRDTYEQY
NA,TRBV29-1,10,SGSGGSDEQF
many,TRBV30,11,AWNSISTDTQY
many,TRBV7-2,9,ASSSGYEQF
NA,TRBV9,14,ASSVGRGRVNYGYT
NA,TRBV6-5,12,ASRTFFSNQPQH
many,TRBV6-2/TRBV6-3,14,ASSYTTPSANYGYT
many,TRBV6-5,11,ASSYGGNQPQH
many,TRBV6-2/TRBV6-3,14,ASSFPVRASTDTQY
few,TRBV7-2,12,ASSLEGTGHGYT
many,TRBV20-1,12,SADGTSGIYEQY
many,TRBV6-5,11,ASSPSDRAGYT
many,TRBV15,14,ATSSPGGQGDNEQF
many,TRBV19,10,ASSGQNQPQH
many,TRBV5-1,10,ASGGVGNTIY
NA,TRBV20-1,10,SARAPTGELF
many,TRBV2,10,ASSLWSYEQY
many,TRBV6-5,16,ASSAGSAWTGREYEQY
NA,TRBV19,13,ASSILSGAAETQY
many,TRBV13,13,ASSSDRGFQETQY
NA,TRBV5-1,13,ASSVDGREHGTQY
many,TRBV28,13,ASSLRLAGVSEQF
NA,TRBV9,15,ASSVEQGLSGANVLT
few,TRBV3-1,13,ASSPPGGGPNEQF
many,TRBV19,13,ASSIAARSSYEQY